These T cell receptor beta chains were read from a single sample in a study of blood T cells in healthy people across ages. A single record per CDR3 protein comes from TCRdb applying MiXCR to the 5' RACE reads. This sample has under 850,000 distinct CDR3 sequences, with 36% found just once. The sample was blood. The receptors were sampled from a man younger than 30 in good health. Both conserved end residues are part of each CDR3. Each record gives: J gene, V gene, D gene, clone size, CDR3 protein, CDR3 DNA. A D gene is named only where the DNA matches it firmly. A clone size is listed for some rows: how often the clone was seen (once, few, many), or a class if it is expanded.

j_call: TRBJ2-1; v_call: TRBV10-3; d_call: -; clone_size: -; cdr3_aa: CAINSGAFSYNEQFF; cdr3_nt: TGTGCCATCAATTCAGGTGCCTTCTCCTACAATGAGCAGTTCTTC
j_call: TRBJ1-5; v_call: TRBV10-3; d_call: TRBD1; clone_size: -; cdr3_aa: CAISGDRNNQPQHF; cdr3_nt: TGTGCCATCAGTGGGGACAGGAACAATCAGCCCCAGCATTTT
j_call: TRBJ2-3; v_call: TRBV2; d_call: TRBD1; clone_size: few; cdr3_aa: CASSDGTGKDTQYF; cdr3_nt: TGTGCCAGCAGTGACGGGACAGGGAAAGATACGCAGTATTTT
j_call: TRBJ2-7; v_call: TRBV20-1; d_call: -; clone_size: many; cdr3_aa: CSAIDGRSYEQYF; cdr3_nt: TGCAGTGCTATCGACGGTCGCTCCTACGAGCAGTACTTC
j_call: TRBJ1-6; v_call: TRBV12-3/TRBV12-4; d_call: -; clone_size: -; cdr3_aa: CASSSAPGARNYNSPLHF; cdr3_nt: TGTGCCAGCAGTTCAGCTCCAGGCGCCCGGAATTATAATTCACCCCTCCACTTT
j_call: TRBJ2-3; v_call: TRBV29-1; d_call: TRBD2; clone_size: few; cdr3_aa: CSVDSGGRPDTQYF; cdr3_nt: TGCAGCGTTGATTCGGGGGGGAGACCAGATACGCAGTATTTT
j_call: TRBJ2-4; v_call: TRBV12-3/TRBV12-4; d_call: TRBD2; clone_size: -; cdr3_aa: CASSLGPSGAYKQYF; cdr3_nt: TGTGCCAGCAGTTTAGGTCCTAGCGGAGCCTACAAACAGTACTTC
j_call: TRBJ2-7; v_call: TRBV18; d_call: -; clone_size: few; cdr3_aa: CASSPSDEQYF; cdr3_nt: TGTGCCAGCTCACCTTCGGATGAGCAGTACTTC
j_call: TRBJ2-1; v_call: TRBV7-2; d_call: -; clone_size: -; cdr3_aa: CASSLVEGGANEQFF; cdr3_nt: TGTGCCAGCAGCTTAGTTGAGGGGGGGGCGAACGAGCAGTTCTTC
j_call: TRBJ2-4; v_call: TRBV7-2; d_call: TRBD2; clone_size: -; cdr3_aa: CASSSMGAGGVKNIQYF; cdr3_nt: TGTGCCAGCAGCTCGATGGGCGCGGGGGGCGTCAAAAACATTCAGTACTTC
j_call: TRBJ1-2; v_call: TRBV7-2; d_call: -; clone_size: few; cdr3_aa: CASSLGRDHGYTF; cdr3_nt: TGTGCCAGCAGCTTAGGTCGGGACCATGGCTACACCTTC
j_call: TRBJ1-1; v_call: TRBV2; d_call: TRBD1; clone_size: -; cdr3_aa: CASSEALPGQVNTEAFF; cdr3_nt: TGTGCCAGCAGTGAAGCTTTACCGGGACAGGTGAACACTGAAGCTTTCTTT
j_call: TRBJ2-2; v_call: TRBV7-9; d_call: TRBD1; clone_size: -; cdr3_aa: CASRAMDRGTGELFF; cdr3_nt: TGTGCCAGCAGGGCCATGGACAGGGGCACCGGGGAGCTGTTTTTT
j_call: TRBJ2-5; v_call: TRBV29-1; d_call: -; clone_size: few; cdr3_aa: CSVGTTETQYF; cdr3_nt: TGCAGCGTTGGGACTACAGAGACCCAGTACTTC
j_call: TRBJ2-7; v_call: TRBV6-5; d_call: -; clone_size: few; cdr3_aa: CASSYSPYPYEQYF; cdr3_nt: TGTGCCAGCAGTTACTCACCATATCCCTACGAGCAGTACTTC
j_call: TRBJ2-1; v_call: TRBV6-2/TRBV6-3; d_call: -; clone_size: -; cdr3_aa: CASSYSIVGTTYNEQFF; cdr3_nt: TGTGCCAGCAGTTACTCGATAGTTGGAACCACCTACAATGAGCAGTTCTTC
j_call: TRBJ2-3; v_call: TRBV3-1; d_call: -; clone_size: many; cdr3_aa: CASSLLSRADTQYF; cdr3_nt: TGTGCCAGCAGCCTCTTGTCCAGGGCAGATACGCAGTATTTT
j_call: TRBJ2-7; v_call: TRBV30; d_call: -; clone_size: -; cdr3_aa: CAWSQDSSYEQYF; cdr3_nt: TGTGCCTGGAGTCAGGACAGCTCCTACGAGCAGTACTTC
j_call: TRBJ2-3; v_call: TRBV24-1; d_call: -; clone_size: -; cdr3_aa: CATGPGRLSTDTQYF; cdr3_nt: TGTGCCACCGGGCCGGGGCGGTTGAGCACAGATACGCAGTATTTT
j_call: TRBJ1-5; v_call: TRBV4-2; d_call: -; clone_size: many; cdr3_aa: CASSQDIWWAGDQPQHF; cdr3_nt: TGTGCCAGCAGCCAAGATATCTGGTGGGCAGGGGATCAGCCCCAGCATTTT
j_call: TRBJ1-1; v_call: TRBV2; d_call: TRBD1; clone_size: few; cdr3_aa: CASGEGGQGGRNTEAFF; cdr3_nt: TGTGCCAGCGGCGAGGGAGGACAGGGGGGTCGGAACACTGAAGCTTTCTTT
j_call: TRBJ1-2; v_call: TRBV29-1; d_call: TRBD1; clone_size: once; cdr3_aa: CSVDLQGAPGYTF; cdr3_nt: TGCAGCGTTGATTTACAGGGGGCTCCTGGCTACACCTTC
j_call: TRBJ2-3; v_call: TRBV5-1; d_call: -; clone_size: -; cdr3_aa: CASSPGSVDPSTDTQYF; cdr3_nt: TGCGCCAGCAGCCCTGGTTCAGTGGACCCTAGCACAGATACGCAGTATTTT
j_call: TRBJ1-4; v_call: TRBV5-1; d_call: -; clone_size: few; cdr3_aa: CASRLEGGTFNEKLFF; cdr3_nt: TGCGCCAGCAGATTGGAAGGTGGCACCTTTAATGAAAAACTGTTTTTT